This entry concerns a single TCR beta chain. The target antigen is unknown. The table came from immunoSEQ multiplex PCR; TCRdb's copy has only in-frame clones and leaves some out. The sample contains approximately 150,000 clones, more than 70% of which appear only once. The data derive from a study of T cell responses to AZD1222 COVID-19 vaccine. The study, taken as a whole, reports: CD4 TCRs associated with vaccination spanned spike, dominating at 160-218 and 743-854.

This CDR3 has 15 residues. CDR1 and CDR2 (germline): MNHNS, SASEGT. V dropped 3 bases and J dropped 0 bases, with 9 bases sitting between them. V and J are TRBV6-1 and TRBJ1-5, with a possible D match to TRBD1 (6 bases). The receptor's source is an adult in good health. The material sequenced was peripheral blood, taken on day 0 of AZD1222 vaccination. DNA for the CDR3: TGTGCCAGCAGTGAGGACAGTTATAGCAATCAGCCCCAGCATTTT. Translated: CASSEDSYSNQPQHF.